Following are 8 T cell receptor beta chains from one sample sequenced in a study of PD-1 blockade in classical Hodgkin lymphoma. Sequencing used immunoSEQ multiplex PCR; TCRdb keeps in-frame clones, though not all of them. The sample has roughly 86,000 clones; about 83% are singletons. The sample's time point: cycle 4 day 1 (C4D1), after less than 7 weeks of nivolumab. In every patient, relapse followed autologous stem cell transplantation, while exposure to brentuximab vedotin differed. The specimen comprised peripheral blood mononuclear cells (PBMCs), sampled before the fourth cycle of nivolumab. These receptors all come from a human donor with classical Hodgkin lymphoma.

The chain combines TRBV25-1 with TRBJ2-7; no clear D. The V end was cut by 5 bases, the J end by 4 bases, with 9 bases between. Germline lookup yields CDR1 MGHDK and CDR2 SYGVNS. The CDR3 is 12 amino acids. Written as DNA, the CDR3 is TGTGCCAGCAGTTTAGTAGGATACGAGCAGTACTTC. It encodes CASSLVGYEQYF.

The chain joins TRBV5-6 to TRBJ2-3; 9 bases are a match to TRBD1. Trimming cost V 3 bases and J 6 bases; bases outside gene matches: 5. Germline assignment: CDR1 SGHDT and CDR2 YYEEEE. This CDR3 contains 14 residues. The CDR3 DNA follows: TGTGCCAGCAGCTCGGGACAGGGTTCGGATACGCAGTATTTT. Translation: CASSSGQGSDTQYF. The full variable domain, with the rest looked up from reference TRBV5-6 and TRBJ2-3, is DAGVTQSPTHLIKTRGQQVTLRCSPKSGHDTVSWYQQALGQGPQFIFQYYEEEERQRGNFPDRFSGHQFPNYSSELNVNALLLGDSALYLCASSSGQGSDTQYFGPGTRLTVL.

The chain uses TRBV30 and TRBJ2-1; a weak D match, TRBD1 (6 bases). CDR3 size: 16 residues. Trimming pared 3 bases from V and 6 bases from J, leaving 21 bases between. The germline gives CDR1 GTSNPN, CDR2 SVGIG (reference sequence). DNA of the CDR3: TGTGCCTGGAGACGGCCTCATGGGGGCGTCCCCAATGAGCAGTTCTTC. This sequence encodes CAWRRPHGGVPNEQFF. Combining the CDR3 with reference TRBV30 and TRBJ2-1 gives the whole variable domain SQTIHQWPATLVQPVGSPLSLECTVEGTSNPNLYWYRQAAGRGLQLLFYSVGIGQISSEVPQNLSASRPQDRQFILSSKKLLLSDSGFYLCAWRRPHGGVPNEQFFGPGTRLTVL.

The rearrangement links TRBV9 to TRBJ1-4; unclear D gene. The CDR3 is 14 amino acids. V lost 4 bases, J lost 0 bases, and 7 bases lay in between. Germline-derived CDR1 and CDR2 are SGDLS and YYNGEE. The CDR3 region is CASSKTSTNEKLFF. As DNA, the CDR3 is TGTGCCAGCAGCAAGACCTCAACTAATGAAAAACTGTTTTTT. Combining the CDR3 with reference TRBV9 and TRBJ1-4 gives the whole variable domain DSGVTQTPKHLITATGQRVTLRCSPRSGDLSVYWYQQSLDQGLQFLIQYYNGEERAKGNILERFSAQQFPDLHSELNLSSLELGDSALYFCASSKTSTNEKLFFGSGTQLSVL.

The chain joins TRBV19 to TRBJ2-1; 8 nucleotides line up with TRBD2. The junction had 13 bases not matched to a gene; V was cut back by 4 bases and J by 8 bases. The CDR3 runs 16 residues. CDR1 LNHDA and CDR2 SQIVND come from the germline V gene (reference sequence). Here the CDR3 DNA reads TGTGCCAGTAGTACCCTAGGCGGAGCGGGAGTCCATGAGCAGTTCTTC. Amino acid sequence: CASSTLGGAGVHEQFF.

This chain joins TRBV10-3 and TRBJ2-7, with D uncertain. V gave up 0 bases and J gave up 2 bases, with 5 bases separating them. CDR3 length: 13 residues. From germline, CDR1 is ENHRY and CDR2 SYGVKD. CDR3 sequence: CAISESGTYEQYF. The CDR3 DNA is TGTGCCATCAGTGAGTCTGGGACCTACGAGCAGTACTTC.

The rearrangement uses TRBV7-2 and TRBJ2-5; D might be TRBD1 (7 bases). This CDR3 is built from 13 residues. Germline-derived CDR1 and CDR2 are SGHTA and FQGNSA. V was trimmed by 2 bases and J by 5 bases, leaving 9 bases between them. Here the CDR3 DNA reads TGTGCCAGCAGCTTATCAGGGGGGGAGACCCAGTACTTC. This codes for CASSLSGGETQYF. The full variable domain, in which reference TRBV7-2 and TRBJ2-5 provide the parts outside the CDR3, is GAGVSQSPSNKVTEKGKDVELRCDPISGHTALYWYRQSLGQGLEFLIYFQGNSAPDKSGLPSDRFSAERTGGSVSTLTIQRTQQEDSAVYLCASSLSGGETQYFGPGTRLLVL.

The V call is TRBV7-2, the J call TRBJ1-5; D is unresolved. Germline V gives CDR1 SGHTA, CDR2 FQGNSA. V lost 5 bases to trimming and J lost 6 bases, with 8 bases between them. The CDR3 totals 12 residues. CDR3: CASSLAGQPQHF. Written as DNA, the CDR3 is TGTGCCAGCAGCCTCGCGGGTCAGCCCCAGCATTTT.